The T cell receptor (beta chain) described here comes from a study of breast tumors, draining lymph nodes, adjacent tissues (dated by TCRdb to the mid-2010s). At the level of the whole study: TCR beta repertoires were compared across tumor, adjacent nontumor tissue and axillary lymph nodes obtained from breast cancer patients. In human breast cancer, the study set out to assess how tumor, surrounding tissue and draining lymph node repertoires relate to one another and whether T cells might be exchanged between them. General conclusions and limits of the study: The data were considered consistent with most tumor T cells being derived from the lymph node and subsequently expanding within tumor tissue. The conclusion that tumor T cells originate in lymph nodes was framed as consistent with a hypothesis rather than directly demonstrated. Tumor and nontumor tissue repertoires were found to be significantly more similar in luminal-like than in basal-like breast cancer. Tumor T-cell repertoires showed less diversity than lymph node repertoires and more diversity than nontumor tissue repertoires, and tumor T-cell repertoires showed preferential V and J gene usage.

This clonotype was seen repeatedly, ten times or more. The antigen it binds to is not known. No much larger clone exists at a distance of one base, and base qualities are not known. TCRdb records Illumina HiSeq 2000 as the sequencer. Multiplex PCR amplification was used to build the TCR beta chain libraries. The amplified TCR beta chain products were analyzed by high-throughput sequencing. Starting from the raw public reads, TCRdb applied fastp trimming at Q25, assembled clones with MiXCR and retained in-frame beta chains. Rows are unified per CDR3 protein, each entry keeping the most common DNA and genes. The sample table shows more than 20,000 distinct CDR3 sequences, and about 25% are seen once. Approximately 12% of the sample is held by the ten biggest clonotypes. Sequenced sample: breast tumor tissue. This TCR derives from a female donor with breast cancer. Some clones in this sample may be carry-over from other donors' samples.

Read as DNA, the sequence is TGTGCCAGCAGCTTACTCCGCGGTCAGGGAACTAATGAAAAACTGTTTTTT. Its coded protein is CASSLLRGQGTNEKLFF. The rearrangement joined TRBV11-2 to TRBJ1-4, and the D gene may be TRBD1, 5 bases matching. The CDR3 sequence holds 17 residues, the cysteine and phenylalanine included. CDR3 DNA only is kept here, 51 bases in frame from base 1. CDR1 and CDR2, per the germline V gene, are SGHAT and FQNNGV. The junction carries 14 bases between V and J, which are trimmed by 2 bases and 1 base respectively.